These 12 T cell receptor beta chains originate from one sample sequenced in a study of blood T cell repertoires in COVID-19. TCRdb's table, derived via immunoSEQ multiplex PCR, lists solely in-frame clones and lacks some. The sample holds 97,000 or so clones, around 90% seen once. Sequencing was performed on peripheral blood. These receptors were obtained from a man aged 50 or older with active or convalescent COVID-19.

With respect to this clone: One end of the junction varies from germline; a read error may be responsible. J is TRBJ1-1 and V is TRBV28; 7 positions match TRBD1. The CDR3 runs 12 residues. Germline CDR1 and CDR2: MDHEN and SYDVKM. The CDR3 region has the DNA TGTGCCAGCAGTTCGACCGGAGACAGGGAGTCTTTT. It encodes CASSSTGDRESF.

V gene TRBV7-2 combines with J gene TRBJ1-6; unclear D gene. The V and J ends lost 1 base and 13 bases respectively, with 17 bases between them. The CDR3 consists of 15 residues. Looked up from germline, CDR1 is SGHTA and CDR2 is FQGNSA. DNA for the CDR3: TGTGCCAGCAGCTTAGGGGCAGACGTATTATTGCCCCTCCACTTT. Translated: CASSLGADVLLPLHF. The entire variable domain, with the rest obtained from reference TRBV7-2 and TRBJ1-6, is as follows: GAGVSQSPSNKVTEKGKDVELRCDPISGHTALYWYRQSLGQGLEFLIYFQGNSAPDKSGLPSDRFSAERTGGSVSTLTIQRTQQEDSAVYLCASSLGADVLLPLHFGNGTRLTVT.

V is TRBV7-7 and J is TRBJ2-2; TRBD2 might be the D (5 bases). V was clipped by 3 bases and J by 5 bases, with 13 bases between them. This CDR3 has 15 amino acids. Germline V gives CDR1 SSHAT, CDR2 FNYEAQ (reference sequence). The CDR3 region has the DNA TGTGCCAGCAGCTTGGGTAGCGATGGGACCGGGGAGCTGTTTTTT. Its protein product is CASSLGSDGTGELFF.

CDR3 nucleotides: TGTGCCTGGAGTTCCCTCTCTGGGGCCAACGTCCTGACTTTC. It is translated as CAWSSLSGANVLTF. The V gene is TRBV30, the J gene TRBJ2-6; D gene unclear. The CDR3 covers 14 residues. With 2 bases removed from V and 0 bases from J, the gap between germline ends came to 5 bases. Germline CDR1 and CDR2: GTSNPN and SVGIG (reference sequence).

The gene calls are TRBV18 and TRBJ1-4; the D is unclear. The CDR3 spans 13 residues. V was trimmed by 3 bases and J by 6 bases, leaving 8 bases between them. Germline V lookup: CDR1 KGHSH, CDR2 LQKENI. In nucleotides, the CDR3 is TGTGCCAGCTCACCGCGCCGGGATGAAAAACTGTTTTTT. This translates into CASSPRRDEKLFF.

The J gene is TRBJ1-1, the V gene TRBV19, with TRBD1 matching over 8 bases. Looked up from germline, CDR1 is LNHDA and CDR2 is SQIVND (reference sequence). CDR3 length: 13 amino acids. Trimming at V came to 4 bases and at J to 4 bases, leaving 2 bases not matched to a gene. Written as DNA, the CDR3 is TGTGCCAGTAGTACTACAGGGGGCACTGAAGCTTTCTTT. It is translated as CASSTTGGTEAFF.

V usage is TRBV10-3 and J usage is TRBJ2-5; D is undetermined. The germline gives CDR1 ENHRY, CDR2 SYGVKD. V lost 6 bases to trimming and J lost 2 bases, with 13 bases between them. The CDR3 loop spans 14 amino acids. CDR3 residues: CAISQPSEQETQYF. The CDR3 DNA follows: TGTGCCATCAGCCAACCTTCGGAGCAAGAGACCCAGTACTTC.

The chain combines TRBV6-2 or TRBV6-3 with TRBJ2-4, with a possible D match to TRBD2 (6 bases). The CDR3 has 15 amino acids. V was trimmed by 2 bases and J by 3 bases, leaving 11 bases between them. Germline CDR1 and CDR2: MNHEY and SVGEGT. The CDR3 sequence is CASSYGGSGKNIQYF. The CDR3 DNA reads as TGTGCCAGCAGTTACGGGGGGAGCGGCAAAAACATTCAGTACTTC.

The genes are TRBV29-1 and TRBJ1-2; D uncertain. The CDR3 is made up of 13 amino acids. Germline values: CDR1 SQVTM, CDR2 ANQGSEA. Trimming removed 4 bases at V and 0 bases at J, with 9 bases between. The CDR3 DNA is TGCAGCGTTGCTATGTTAGCTAACTATGGCTACACCTTC. It translates to CSVAMLANYGYTF. The full variable domain, rest sourced from reference TRBV29-1 and TRBJ1-2, is SAVISQKPSRDICQRGTSLTIQCQVDSQVTMMFWYRQQPGQSLTLIATANQGSEATYESGFVIDKFPISRPNLTFSTLTVSNMSPEDSSIYLCSVAMLANYGYTFGSGTRLTVV.

CDR3 residues: CASSLRTGTGNTEAFF. The DNA for the CDR3 is TGCGCCAGCAGCTTGAGGACTGGGACAGGGAACACTGAAGCTTTCTTT. The rearrangement joins TRBV5-1 to TRBJ1-1; the match to TRBD1 covers 8 bases. The CDR3 spans 16 residues. The germline V gene encodes CDR1 SGHRS and CDR2 YFSETQ. The J segment lost 1 base and the V segment lost 1 base, leaving 6 bases of the junction unmatched.

In this sample, this clone is medium-sized. The DNA of the CDR3 is TGTGCCAGCAGCTTAGTGGAGGGTGGCGTGGAGACCCAGTACTTC. It is translated as CASSLVEGGVETQYF. V gene TRBV11-2 combines with J gene TRBJ2-5; D might be TRBD2 (6 bases). Germline V gene sequence: CDR1 SGHAT, CDR2 FQNNGV. The CDR3 sequence is 15 residues long. With 1 base removed from V and 5 bases from J, the gap between germline ends came to 14 bases.

The chain combines TRBV25-1 with TRBJ2-2; a possible D gene is TRBD1 (6 bases). Per germline, CDR1 MGHDK and CDR2 SYGVNS. The V gene lost 6 bases and the J gene lost 5 bases, with 16 bases spanning the gap. CDR3 length: 15 residues. The CDR3 DNA reads as TGTGCCAGCAGGAACCCGGGCCAGGGGACCGGGGAGCTGTTTTTT. This encodes CASRNPGQGTGELFF. The variable domain in full, with the rest retrieved from reference TRBV25-1 and TRBJ2-2, is EADIYQTPRYLVIGTGKKITLECSQTMGHDKMYWYQQDPGMELHLIHYSYGVNSTEKGDLSSESTVSRIRTEHFPLTLESARPSHTSQYLCASRNPGQGTGELFFGEGSRLTVL.